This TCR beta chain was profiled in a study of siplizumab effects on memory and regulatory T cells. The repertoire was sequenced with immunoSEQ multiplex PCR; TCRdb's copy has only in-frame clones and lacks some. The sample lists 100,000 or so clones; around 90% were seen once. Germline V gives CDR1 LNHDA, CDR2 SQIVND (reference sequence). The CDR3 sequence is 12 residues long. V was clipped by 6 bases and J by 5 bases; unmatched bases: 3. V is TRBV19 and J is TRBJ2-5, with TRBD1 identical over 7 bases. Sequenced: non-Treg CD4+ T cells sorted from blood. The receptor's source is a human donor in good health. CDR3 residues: CASSQGVETQYF. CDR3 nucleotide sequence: TGTGCCAGTAGCCAGGGGGTGGAGACCCAGTACTTC.